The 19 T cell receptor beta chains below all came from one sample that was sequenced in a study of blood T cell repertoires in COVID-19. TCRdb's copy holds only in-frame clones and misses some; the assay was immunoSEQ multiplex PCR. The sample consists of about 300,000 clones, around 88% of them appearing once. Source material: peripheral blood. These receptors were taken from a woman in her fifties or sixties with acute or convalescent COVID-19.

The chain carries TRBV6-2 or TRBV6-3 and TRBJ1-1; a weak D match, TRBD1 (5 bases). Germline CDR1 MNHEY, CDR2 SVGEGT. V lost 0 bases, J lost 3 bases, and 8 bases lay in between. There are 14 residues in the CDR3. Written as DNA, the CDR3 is TGTGCCAGCAGTTACTCGGCAGGGTACACTGAAGCTTTCTTT. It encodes CASSYSAGYTEAFF.

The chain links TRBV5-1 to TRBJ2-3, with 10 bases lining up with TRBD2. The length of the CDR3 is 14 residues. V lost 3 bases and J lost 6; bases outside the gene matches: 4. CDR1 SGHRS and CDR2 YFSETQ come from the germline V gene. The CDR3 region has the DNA TGCGCCAGCAGCTCAACACTAGCGGGGGATACGCAGTATTTT. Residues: CASSSTLAGDTQYF.

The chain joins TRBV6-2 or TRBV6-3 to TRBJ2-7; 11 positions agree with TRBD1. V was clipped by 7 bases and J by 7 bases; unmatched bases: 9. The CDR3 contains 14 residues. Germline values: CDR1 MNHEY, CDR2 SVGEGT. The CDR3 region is CASTPGQGAGEQYV. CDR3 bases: TGTGCCAGCACCCCCGGACAGGGGGCTGGGGAGCAGTACGTC.

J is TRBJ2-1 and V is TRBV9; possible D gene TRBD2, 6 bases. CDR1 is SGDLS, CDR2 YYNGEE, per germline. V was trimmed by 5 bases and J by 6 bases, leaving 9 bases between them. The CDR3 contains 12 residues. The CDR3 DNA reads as TGTGCCAGCAGTCTTAGCGGCAATGAGCAGTTCTTC. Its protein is CASSLSGNEQFF.

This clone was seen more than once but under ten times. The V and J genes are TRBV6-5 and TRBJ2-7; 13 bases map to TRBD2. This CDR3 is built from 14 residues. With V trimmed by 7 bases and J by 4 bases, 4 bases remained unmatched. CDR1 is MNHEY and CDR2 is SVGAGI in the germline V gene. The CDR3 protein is CASTRTSGRYEQYF. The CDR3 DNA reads TGTGCCAGCACCCGGACTAGCGGGAGATACGAGCAGTACTTC.

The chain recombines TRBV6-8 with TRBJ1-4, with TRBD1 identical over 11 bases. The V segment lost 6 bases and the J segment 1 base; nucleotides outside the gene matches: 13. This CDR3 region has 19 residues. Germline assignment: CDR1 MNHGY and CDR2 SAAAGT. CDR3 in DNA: TGTGCCAGCAGGCCTCGATACCGGGACAGGGGGATAACTAATGAAAAACTGTTTTTT. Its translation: CASRPRYRDRGITNEKLFF.

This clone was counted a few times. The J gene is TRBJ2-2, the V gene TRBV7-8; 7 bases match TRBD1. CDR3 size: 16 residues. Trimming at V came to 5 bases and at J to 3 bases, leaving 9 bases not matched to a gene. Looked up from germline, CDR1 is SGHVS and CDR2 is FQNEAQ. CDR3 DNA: TGTGCCAGCAGCATATTGACAGGGCCGGACACCGGGGAGCTGTTTTTT. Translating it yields CASSILTGPDTGELFF.

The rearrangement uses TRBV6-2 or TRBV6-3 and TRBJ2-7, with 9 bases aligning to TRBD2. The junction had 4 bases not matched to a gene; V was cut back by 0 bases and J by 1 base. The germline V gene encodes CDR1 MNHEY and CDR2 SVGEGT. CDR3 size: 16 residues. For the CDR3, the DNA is TGTGCCAGCAGTTACTCAAGGCTAGCGGGGTCCTACGAGCAGTACTTC. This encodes CASSYSRLAGSYEQYF.

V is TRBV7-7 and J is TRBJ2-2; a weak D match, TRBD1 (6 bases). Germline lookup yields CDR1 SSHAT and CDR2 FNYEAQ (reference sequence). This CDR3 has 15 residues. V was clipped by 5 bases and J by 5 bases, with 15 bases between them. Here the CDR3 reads CASSPAGARTGELFF. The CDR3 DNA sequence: TGTGCCAGCAGCCCTGCAGGGGCTCGGACCGGGGAGCTGTTTTTT.

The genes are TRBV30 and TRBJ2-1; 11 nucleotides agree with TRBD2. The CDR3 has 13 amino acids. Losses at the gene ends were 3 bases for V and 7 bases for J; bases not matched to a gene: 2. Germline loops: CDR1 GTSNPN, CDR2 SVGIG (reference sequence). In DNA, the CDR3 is TGTGCCTGGAGCTTAGCGGGAGGGAATGAGCAGTTCTTC. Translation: CAWSLAGGNEQFF.

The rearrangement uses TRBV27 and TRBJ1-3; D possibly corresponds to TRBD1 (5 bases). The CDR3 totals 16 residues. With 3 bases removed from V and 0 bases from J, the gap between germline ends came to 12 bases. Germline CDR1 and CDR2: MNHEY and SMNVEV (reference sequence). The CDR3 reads CASSLKGLSSGNTIYF. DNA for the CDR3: TGTGCCAGCAGTTTGAAGGGGCTATCCTCTGGAAACACCATATATTTT.

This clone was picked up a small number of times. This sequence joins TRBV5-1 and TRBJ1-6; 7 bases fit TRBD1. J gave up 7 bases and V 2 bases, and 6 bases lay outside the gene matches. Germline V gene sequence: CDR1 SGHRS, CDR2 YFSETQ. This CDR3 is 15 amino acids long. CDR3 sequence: CASSFQQGMNSPLHF. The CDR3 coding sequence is TGCGCCAGCAGCTTCCAACAGGGGATGAATTCACCCCTCCACTTT.

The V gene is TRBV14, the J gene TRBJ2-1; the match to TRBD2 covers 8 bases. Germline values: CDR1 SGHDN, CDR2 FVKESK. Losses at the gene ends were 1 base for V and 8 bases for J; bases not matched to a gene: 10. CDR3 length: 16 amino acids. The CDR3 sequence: CASSQVFAGGFHEQFF. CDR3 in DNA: TGTGCCAGCAGCCAAGTTTTCGCGGGGGGATTCCATGAGCAGTTCTTC.

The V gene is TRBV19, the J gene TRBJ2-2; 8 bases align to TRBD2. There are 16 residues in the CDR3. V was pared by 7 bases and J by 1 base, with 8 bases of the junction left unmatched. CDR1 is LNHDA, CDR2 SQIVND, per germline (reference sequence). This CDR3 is CASTESSGQNTGELFF. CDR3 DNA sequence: TGTGCCAGTACCGAATCTAGCGGGCAGAACACCGGGGAGCTGTTTTTT.

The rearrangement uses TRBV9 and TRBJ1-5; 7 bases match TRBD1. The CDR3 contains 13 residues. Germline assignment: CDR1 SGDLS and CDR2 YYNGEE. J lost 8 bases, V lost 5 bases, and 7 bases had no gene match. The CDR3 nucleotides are TGTGCCAGCAGTCAGGACAGGTATGAGCCCCAGCATTTT. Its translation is CASSQDRYEPQHF.

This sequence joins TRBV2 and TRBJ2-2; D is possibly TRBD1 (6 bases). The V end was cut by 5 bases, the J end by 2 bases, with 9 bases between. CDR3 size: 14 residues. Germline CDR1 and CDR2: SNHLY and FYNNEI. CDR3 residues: CASSRQDNTGELFF. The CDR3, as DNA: TGTGCCAGCAGTCGACAGGATAACACCGGGGAGCTGTTTTTT.

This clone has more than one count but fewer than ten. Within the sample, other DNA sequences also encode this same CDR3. CDR3 region: CASSLGQNYGYTF. In nucleotides, the CDR3 is TGTGCCAGCAGTTTGGGACAGAACTATGGCTACACCTTC. This rearrangement joins TRBV12-3 or TRBV12-4 to TRBJ1-2; the match to TRBD1 covers 7 bases. With 3 bases clipped from V and 2 bases from J, the junction kept 0 bases outside the gene matches. CDR3 length: 13 residues.

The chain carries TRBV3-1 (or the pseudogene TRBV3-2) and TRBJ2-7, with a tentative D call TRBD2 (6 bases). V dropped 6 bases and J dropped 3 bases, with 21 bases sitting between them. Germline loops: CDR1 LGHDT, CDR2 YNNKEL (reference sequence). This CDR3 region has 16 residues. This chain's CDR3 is CASSYLLRENFYEQYF. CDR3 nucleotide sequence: TGTGCCAGCAGTTATCTGCTCCGGGAGAACTTCTACGAGCAGTACTTC.

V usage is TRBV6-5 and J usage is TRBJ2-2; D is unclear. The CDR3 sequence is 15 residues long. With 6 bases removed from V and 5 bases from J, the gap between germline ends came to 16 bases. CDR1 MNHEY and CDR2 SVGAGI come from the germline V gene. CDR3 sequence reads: CASSMGQSLTGELFF. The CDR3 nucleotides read TGTGCCAGCAGCATGGGCCAGAGTTTAACCGGGGAGCTGTTTTTT.